The 11 T cell receptor beta chains listed next were all sequenced from one sample in a study of blood T cell repertoires in COVID-19. Clones were read by immunoSEQ multiplex PCR, and TCRdb kept only the in-frame ones, dropping some. The sample shows about 160,000 clones, approximately 80% of them seen only once. Sequenced input: PBMCs or T cells enriched from blood (not recorded which). The receptor source for this set is a woman between 50 and 59 years old who had recovered from COVID-19.

V gene TRBV6-2 or TRBV6-3 combines with J gene TRBJ2-2, with a possible D match to TRBD1 (6 bases). The CDR3 totals 16 residues. V was cut by 5 bases and J by 1 base, with 14 bases left in between. Germline CDR1 is MNHEY and CDR2 is SVGEGT. The CDR3 bases are TGTGCCAGCAGTCCGTCGACAGGAAAGAACACCGGGGAGCTGTTTTTT. This gives the protein CASSPSTGKNTGELFF.

The chain uses TRBV28 and TRBJ2-7, with D perhaps TRBD1 (7 bases). Germline values: CDR1 MDHEN, CDR2 SYDVKM. Trimming took off 7 bases at V and 4 bases at J, with 17 bases between the two ends. This CDR3 is 14 amino acids long. In DNA, the CDR3 is TGTGCCAGCATGGGGGGACAGCCTTCTTACGAGCAGTACTTC. Amino acid sequence: CASMGGQPSYEQYF.

The chain recombines TRBV3-1 (or the pseudogene TRBV3-2) with TRBJ2-7; 8 positions agree with TRBD1. Germline assignment: CDR1 LGHDT and CDR2 YNNKEL (reference sequence). Germline trimming cut 4 bases from V and 1 base from J; bases unmatched to any gene: 12. The CDR3 contains 17 residues. Here the CDR3 DNA reads TGTGCCAGCAGCCCGTTACGAGACAGGGGAACATCCTACGAGCAGTACTTC. Its protein is CASSPLRDRGTSYEQYF.

CDR3 in DNA: TGTGCCAGCAGTTTTACGAACAGTTTTTCACCCCTCCACTTT. Translation: CASSFTNSFSPLHF. The V gene is TRBV27, the J gene TRBJ1-6, with D hard to call. V dropped 3 bases and J dropped 9 bases, with 12 bases sitting between them. The CDR3 has 14 residues. Germline CDR1 is MNHEY and CDR2 is SMNVEV (reference sequence).

This chain connects TRBV19 to TRBJ2-2; 13 positions agree with TRBD2. The CDR3 runs 17 residues. From germline, CDR1 is LNHDA and CDR2 SQIVND (reference sequence). J was trimmed by 0 bases and V by 9 bases; bases with no gene match: 7. For the CDR3, the DNA is TGTGCCAGCGGACTAGCGGGGGTGTATTCGAACACCGGGGAGCTGTTTTTT. As protein: CASGLAGVYSNTGELFF.

The rearrangement uses TRBV19 and TRBJ1-2; TRBD1 matches at 7 bases. The CDR3 totals 16 residues. Germline-derived CDR1 and CDR2 are LNHDA and SQIVND (reference sequence). V lost 6 bases and J lost 2; bases outside the gene matches: 12. CDR3 bases: TGTGCCAGTAGCAAGATATCGACAGGGCTCAACTATGGCTACACCTTC. Protein product: CASSKISTGLNYGYTF.

J is TRBJ1-1 and V is TRBV14, with 7 bases that match TRBD1. CDR1 is SGHDN, CDR2 FVKESK, per germline. V lost 5 bases and J lost 6; bases outside the gene matches: 6. CDR3 length equals 13 residues. Written as DNA, the CDR3 is TGTGCCAGCAGCTGGGGACAGCCCTCTGAAGCTTTCTTT. The encoded protein is CASSWGQPSEAFF.

The chain is built from TRBV19 and TRBJ1-5; perhaps TRBD1 as D (5 bases). Trimming pared 7 bases from V and 1 base from J, leaving 11 bases between. The CDR3 is made up of 14 amino acids. Per the germline V gene, CDR1 is LNHDA and CDR2 is SQIVND (reference sequence). In DNA, the CDR3 is TGTGCCAGTAAGGGGATCATGAGCAATCAGCCCCAGCATTTT. It encodes CASKGIMSNQPQHF.

The V call is TRBV7-3, the J call TRBJ2-1, with 8 bases lining up with TRBD2. Germline loops: CDR1 SGHTA, CDR2 FQGTGA. This CDR3 region has 15 residues. V was pared by 5 bases and J by 5 bases, with 8 bases of the junction left unmatched. This CDR3 is CASSGGTSSNNEQFF. For the CDR3, the DNA is TGTGCCAGCAGCGGAGGGACTAGTTCTAACAATGAGCAGTTCTTC.

This clone has at least ten counts. Other DNA variants within this sample encode the same CDR3. The rearrangement uses TRBV5-4 and TRBJ2-7; TRBD1 is a possible D gene (6 bases). The CDR3 covers 13 residues. The germline gives CDR1 SGHNT, CDR2 YYREEE (reference sequence). V dropped 0 bases and J dropped 6 bases, with 10 bases sitting between them. This CDR3 is CASSLDRVGEQYF. In DNA, the CDR3 is TGTGCCAGCAGCTTGGACAGGGTGGGCGAGCAGTACTTC.

J is TRBJ1-2 and V is TRBV4-3; unclear D gene. CDR1 is LGHNA, CDR2 YSLEER, per germline. V was trimmed by 1 base and J by 0 bases, leaving 9 bases between them. This CDR3 comprises 15 residues. CDR3 residues: CASSQGANTNYGYTF. The CDR3 DNA reads as TGCGCCAGCAGCCAAGGGGCAAATACTAACTATGGCTACACCTTC.